This T cell receptor (beta chain) was retrieved from a study of CD8+ T cells in alopecia areata. Sample treatment: oral pan-JAK inhibitor, 5-10 mg twice daily. Using a FACSAria, the CD4+ and CD8+ T cells were sorted from the PBMCs. The CDR3 loop spans 13 amino acids. Trimming shortened V by 5 bases and J by 1 base, and 11 bases separated the two germline ends. Germline-derived CDR1 and CDR2 are SQVTM and ANQGSEA. RNA was extracted and reverse transcribed into cDNA as the sequencing template. The data were produced by immunoSEQ multiplex PCR, yet TCRdb's version contains in-frame clones alone and is incomplete. The data show 150,000 to 200,000 clones, 60% seen once. Only a few counts were recorded for this clone. The antigen remains unidentified. Study results and limitations: The presence of one nonresponder keeps the tie between baseline CD8+ expansion and response uncertain. Scalp clonality decreased significantly with tofacitinib, and so did expanded CD8+ clones among the top 100.

Material: CD4+ T cells sorted from blood, obtained at week 24, from a patient treated with tofacitinib. This chain joins TRBV29-1 and TRBJ1-1; the D gene is possibly TRBD1 (5 bases). This receptor was obtained from a human donor with alopecia areata. CDR3 nucleotide sequence: TGCAGCGTTCGTGTAGGGACGAACACTGAAGCTTTCTTT. Residues: CSVRVGTNTEAFF.